This record covers a single T cell receptor beta chain. Its antigen remains unidentified. TCRdb recomputed calls from the reads with MiXCR, one row per CDR3 protein. The sample yields about 490,000 distinct CDR3 sequences, more than 20% seen once. The CDR3 spans 17 residues. Trimming stripped 2 bases from V and 5 bases from J, with 22 bases between. Germline CDR1 MNHEY, CDR2 SVGEGT. The sample comes from a study of T cell repertoires in cytomegalovirus infection. In the study overall: Carrying CMV and the relevant HLA type showed in public TCR beta signatures.

The study's findings and limits: Using cumulative public TCR beta family frequency, the authors identified those who carried CMV together with the relevant HLA. The study found HLA-C-restricted CMV-specific TCR beta clonotypes dominating the ex vivo response.

The chain links TRBV6-2 or TRBV6-3 to TRBJ2-7; a possible D gene is TRBD1 (6 bases). This TCR derives from a human donor in good health (CMV status not recorded). Some clones in this sample may be carry-over from other donors' samples. Sequencing was carried out using PBMCs. CDR3 in amino acids: CASSYGRGGGVPHEQYF. The CDR3, as DNA: TGTGCCAGCAGTTACGGGCGAGGTGGGGGCGTTCCCCACGAGCAGTACTTC.